Shown below are 3 T cell receptor beta chains from a single sample sequenced in a study of cytomegalovirus exposure and HLA in healthy donors. Primers: 60 Vbeta forward and 13 Jbeta reverse. The data were produced by immunoSEQ multiplex PCR, yet TCRdb's version contains in-frame clones alone and is incomplete. Among tens of thousands of clones, 55% to 65% were seen once, and the ten largest hold approximately 15%. Source material: PBMCs. The receptors come from a woman in her 40s in good health and CMV-seropositive.

This chain uses TRBV7-2 with TRBJ2-5; 10 bases match TRBD2. J gave up 5 bases and V 6 bases, and 12 bases lay outside the gene matches. Germline CDR1 reads SGHTA; CDR2 reads FQGNSA. This CDR3 comprises 16 residues. The CDR3 region has the DNA TGTGCCAGCAGTCGTAACCCCCCTAGCGGGAGTGAGACCCAGTACTTC. This encodes CASSRNPPSGSETQYF.

CDR3 region: CASHRDFSNQPQHF. The CDR3 DNA is TGTGCCAGTCACCGGGACTTCAGCAATCAGCCCCAGCATTTT. This chain joins TRBV19 and TRBJ1-5; tentative D call: TRBD1 (5 bases). The V gene lost 8 bases and the J gene lost 1 base, with 12 bases spanning the gap. The CDR3 is made up of 14 amino acids. CDR1 is LNHDA and CDR2 is SQIVND in the germline V gene (reference sequence).

The sample holds many counts of this clone. The chain carries TRBV5-5 and TRBJ1-5; 7 bases align to TRBD1. There are 14 residues in the CDR3. Germline values: CDR1 SGHKS, CDR2 YYEKEE (reference sequence). J lost 13 bases, V lost 4 bases, and 14 bases had no gene match. For the CDR3, the DNA is TGTGCCAGCAGCGATGGGACAGACTTGATTACTCAGCATTTT. It is translated as CASSDGTDLITQHF.